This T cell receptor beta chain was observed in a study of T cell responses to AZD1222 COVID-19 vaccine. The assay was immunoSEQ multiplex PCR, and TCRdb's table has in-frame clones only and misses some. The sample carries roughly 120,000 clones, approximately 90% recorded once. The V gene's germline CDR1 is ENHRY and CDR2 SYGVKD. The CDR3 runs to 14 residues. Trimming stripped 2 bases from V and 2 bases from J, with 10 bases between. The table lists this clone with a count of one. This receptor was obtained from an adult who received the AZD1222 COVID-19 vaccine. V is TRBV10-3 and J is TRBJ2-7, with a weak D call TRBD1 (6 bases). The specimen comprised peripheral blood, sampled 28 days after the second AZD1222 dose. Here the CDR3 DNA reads TGTGCCATCAGTGAGACAGGGAAAGCCTACGAGCAGTACTTC. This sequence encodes CAISETGKAYEQYF.